This T cell receptor beta chain appears in the sequencing data of a study of blood T cell repertoires in COVID-19 (dated by TCRdb to 2018 to 2020). The study in broad terms: Samples covering the acute and convalescent phases of COVID-19 were provided by collaborators in the United States, Italy and Spain. The prospective study material was composed of cDNA or gDNA derived from T cells, B-cell-depleted T cells, or PBMCs. Subjects who had been exposed to COVID-19, were actively infected with it, or had recovered from it provided the deeply sampled blood TCRbeta repertoires that made up the dataset. A freely available public database, intended as a resource for researchers studying the immune response to SARS-CoV-2, is where the repertoires were released. The samples were drawn from two sources: the first 160 participants of the ongoing ImmuneRACE study, and 950 to 1,500 subjects contributed by 6 global collaborators. The sample metadata nearly always contained a de-identified subject ID, COVID-19 status, age in years and sex. Where HLA class I and class II types were available, the types were taken from metadata supplied by the sample provider, not from assay-based typing.

The germline V gene (reference sequence) provides CDR1 LGHDT and CDR2 YNNKEL. V drops 3 bases and J drops 2 bases, leaving 10 bases in between. From the cysteine up to the phenylalanine, the CDR3 has a length of 14 residues. The CDR3 DNA has 42 bases and is translated from base 1. As for this clone: The antigen this receptor binds is unknown. Per-nucleotide qualities are absent, and no much larger clonotype sits a single base away.

In the prospective study, participants were 18 to 89 years old, resided in about two dozen geographic areas of the United States, and were enrolled through a virtual design. To assign participants to cohorts, the prospective study relied on clinical history that participants themselves reported in a screening survey and a study questionnaire. In the prospective study, whole blood, serum and a nasopharyngeal or oropharyngeal swab were collected from each participant by mobile phlebotomists. Prospective study participants could optionally give additional blood draws and questionnaires over an approximately two-month period. Before DNA extraction, prospective study blood samples were shipped either frozen or at room temperature. TCRbeta CDR3 regions were amplified from genomic DNA using the immunoSEQ Assay, a bias-controlled multiplex PCR. Per the authors' processing: Within the assay, amplification of reference gene primers was used to estimate how many nucleated cells each sample contained. To quantify the absolute abundance of each unique TCRbeta CDR3 rearrangement, sequence reads were collapsed and filtered. For each sample, productive Simpson clonality was calculated by taking the square root of Simpson's diversity index across productive rearrangements. TCRdb limited this immuneACCESS table to in-frame rearrangements with V and J called. A share of clones is missing; checked studies link under half to unresolved V genes, and the rest is unexplained. Clonal size and the V and J genes are those of that table, whereas D and trimming came from the DNA. For this sample the table gives around 85,000 clones, of which about 89% were detected only once. The ten biggest clones cover 1.2% of the sample.

General study outcomes and caveats: The quantity of clinical and demographic metadata differed by source and by participant and was supplied without curation.

The chain is made from TRBV3-1 (or the pseudogene TRBV3-2) and TRBJ1-2; TRBD1 is perhaps the D gene, given 5 matching bases. The TCR comes from a woman aged 45 to 65 with acute COVID-19. Source material: PBMCs or T cells enriched from blood (not recorded which). The CDR3 sequence is CASSQPGMNYGYTF. The DNA reads as follows: TGTGCCAGCAGCCAGCCAGGGATGAACTATGGCTACACCTTC.